The 17 T cell receptor beta chains given below trace back to one sample, sequenced in a study of cytomegalovirus exposure and HLA in healthy donors. This PCR relied on a set of 60 Vbeta primers and 13 Jbeta primers. The table came from immunoSEQ multiplex PCR; TCRdb's copy has only in-frame clones and leaves some out. The table has fewer than 150,000 clones, around 83% seen once. Sequenced input: PBMCs. These receptor sequences come from a woman in her 30s in good health and CMV-seropositive.

The chain employs TRBV5-4 and TRBJ1-2, with D tentatively TRBD1 (6 bases). The ends were cut back, 6 bases at V and 8 bases at J, with 17 bases in the middle. This CDR3 is 13 amino acids long. Germline CDR1 and CDR2: SGHNT and YYREEE (reference sequence). In DNA, the CDR3 is TGTGCCAGCACCCTGGGGGCGATTCAAGGCTACACCTTC. Its protein product is CASTLGAIQGYTF.

The J gene is TRBJ2-2, the V gene TRBV29-1, with TRBD2 identical over 12 bases. V dropped 7 bases and J dropped 7; count of bases not matched to a gene: 7. There are 14 residues in the CDR3. The germline CDR1 and CDR2 sequences are SQVTM and ANQGSEA. Written as DNA, the CDR3 is TGCAGCGGTACGACTAGCGGGAGAAGCGGGGAGCTGTTTTTT. Protein sequence: CSGTTSGRSGELFF.

The gene calls are TRBV28 and TRBJ1-2; 7 bases are shared with TRBD1. The length of the CDR3 is 15 residues. V shed 6 bases and J 7 bases; nucleotides not matched to a gene: 14. CDR1 and CDR2 (germline): MDHEN, SYDVKM. As DNA, the CDR3 is TGTGCCAGCAGCTTACAAGGGGGCCCGGTAGGTGGCTACACCTTC. Amino acid sequence: CASSLQGGPVGGYTF.

The rearrangement uses TRBV30 and TRBJ2-7, with a possible D match to TRBD1 (7 bases). Trimming shortened V by 2 bases and J by 6 bases, and 11 bases separated the two germline ends. There are 12 residues in the CDR3. Per germline, CDR1 GTSNPN and CDR2 SVGIG (reference sequence). CDR3 in DNA: TGTGCCTGGAGTCCCCAGGGGGGCGAGCAGTACTTC. It specifies CAWSPQGGEQYF.

This clone appeared once. The chain links TRBV28 to TRBJ1-1; TRBD1 is a possible D gene (5 bases). There are 14 residues in the CDR3. CDR1 and CDR2 from the germline V gene are MDHEN and SYDVKM. Trimming removed 6 bases from V and 3 bases from J, with 14 bases in between. The CDR3 DNA sequence: TGTGCCAGCAGCTCCTGGGGGGGATACACTGAAGCTTTCTTT. The encoded protein is CASSSWGGYTEAFF.

The chain joins TRBV28 to TRBJ1-3; no clear D gene. CDR3 length equals 14 residues. CDR1 is MDHEN, CDR2 SYDVKM, per germline. The V gene lost 3 bases and the J gene lost 4 bases, with 10 bases spanning the gap. CDR3 sequence: CASSFTSEGNTIYF. CDR3 nucleotide sequence: TGTGCCAGCAGTTTCACGTCAGAAGGAAACACCATATATTTT.

This clone showed up just once. The chain is built from TRBV5-1 and TRBJ2-2; 12 bases are a match to TRBD2. Trimming removed 3 bases from V and 4 bases from J; junction bases left unmatched: 4. CDR1 is SGHRS, CDR2 YFSETQ, per germline. CDR3 length equals 16 residues. The CDR3 loop is CASSSTSGSATGELFF. CDR3 in DNA: TGCGCCAGCAGCTCGACTAGCGGGAGTGCCACCGGGGAGCTGTTTTTT.

This chain connects TRBV5-6 to TRBJ2-4, with 7 positions matching TRBD1. CDR1 is SGHDT, CDR2 YYEEEE, per germline. The CDR3 is 13 residues long. V lost 0 bases and J lost 7; bases outside the gene matches: 1. CDR3 region: CASSLGGGNIQYF. As DNA, the CDR3 is TGTGCCAGCAGCTTGGGAGGGGGCAACATTCAGTACTTC.

V is TRBV2 and J is TRBJ2-1; TRBD2 is a possible D gene (6 bases). Germline V gives CDR1 SNHLY, CDR2 FYNNEI. This CDR3 contains 12 residues. Trimming left V 8 bases short and J 6 bases short, with 11 bases between. The CDR3 here is CASSSGGNEQFF. CDR3 DNA: TGTGCCAGCTCGTCCGGGGGCAATGAGCAGTTCTTC.

This clone is a singleton in its sample. This chain links TRBV28 with TRBJ2-5; D possibly corresponds to TRBD1 (7 bases). V dropped 7 bases and J dropped 5 bases, with 17 bases sitting between them. The CDR3 is made up of 14 amino acids. The germline V gene has CDR1 MDHEN and CDR2 SYDVKM. Here the CDR3 reads CASIQGGPQETQYF. CDR3 bases: TGTGCCAGCATTCAGGGGGGCCCCCAGGAGACCCAGTACTTC.

The rearrangement joins TRBV27 to TRBJ2-5, with TRBD1 identical over 8 bases. With 8 bases clipped from V and 9 bases from J, the junction kept 17 bases outside the gene matches. The CDR3 totals 15 residues. Per the germline V gene, CDR1 is MNHEY and CDR2 is SMNVEV (reference sequence). For the CDR3, the DNA is TGTGCCAGCGGCTTCGCCCCGGGACAGGCGACGGCCCAGTACTTC. Its translation is CASGFAPGQATAQYF.

The gene calls are TRBV5-1 and TRBJ2-5, with D possibly being TRBD2 (6 bases). The germline gives CDR1 SGHRS, CDR2 YFSETQ. The V gene lost 3 bases and the J gene lost 4 bases, with 13 bases spanning the gap. CDR3 size: 14 residues. The CDR3 nucleotides read TGCGCCAGCAGCTCGGGAGAGCGGAGAGAGACCCAGTACTTC. Its translation: CASSSGERRETQYF.

The chain links TRBV28 to TRBJ1-1; D perhaps matches TRBD1 (5 bases). CDR3 length equals 13 residues. Trimming cost V 8 bases and J 5 bases, with 15 bases left between them. Germline CDR1 reads MDHEN; CDR2 reads SYDVKM. The CDR3 reads CASLGRAITEAFF. CDR3 sequence (DNA): TGTGCCAGCCTTGGCAGGGCTATAACTGAAGCTTTCTTT. The full variable domain, its missing parts supplied by reference TRBV28 and TRBJ1-1, is DVKVTQSSRYLVKRTGEKVFLECVQDMDHENMFWYRQDPGLGLRLIYFSYDVKMKEKGDIPEGYSVSREKKERFSLILESASTNQTSMYLCASLGRAITEAFFGQGTRLTVV.

This clone was recorded a few times. The chain recombines TRBV29-1 with TRBJ2-1, with 8 bases aligning to TRBD2. The CDR3 sequence is 11 residues long. The ends lost 1 base at V and 13 bases at J; junction bases unmatched: 3. Germline V lookup: CDR1 SQVTM, CDR2 ANQGSEA. CDR3 sequence: CSVEGLAGQFF. The CDR3 DNA is TGCAGCGTTGAAGGCCTAGCGGGTCAGTTCTTC.

This sequence joins TRBV30 and TRBJ1-3, with D hard to call. The CDR3 is 15 residues long. Germline CDR1 reads GTSNPN; CDR2 reads SVGIG (reference sequence). V lost 0 bases, J lost 0 bases, and 9 bases lay in between. The CDR3 is CAWSVAGLSGNTIYF. The CDR3 nucleotides read TGTGCCTGGAGTGTAGCAGGCCTCTCTGGAAACACCATATATTTT.

The CDR3 nucleotides are TGCGCCAGCATGAACAGGGGAAATACCGGGGAGCTGTTTTTT. This sequence encodes CASMNRGNTGELFF. V is TRBV5-1 and J is TRBJ2-2; 7 bases are a match to TRBD1. V lost 6 bases and J lost 5; bases outside the gene matches: 7. The CDR3 is made up of 14 amino acids. Germline lookup yields CDR1 SGHRS and CDR2 YFSETQ.

This clone showed up just once. This chain uses TRBV30 with TRBJ2-7; D ambiguous. Per the germline V gene, CDR1 is GTSNPN and CDR2 is SVGIG (reference sequence). V was pared by 2 bases and J by 6 bases, with 8 bases between. CDR3 length equals 11 residues. DNA of the CDR3: TGTGCCTGGAGTACCTACTCCGAGCAGTACTTC. It codes for CAWSTYSEQYF.